The present T cell receptor (beta chain) was sequenced within a study of T cells after yellow fever vaccination. Study information: In the case of low-cell-number fractions, SMART-Seq v4 Ultra Low Input was used for preparation.

Study-wide findings and caveats: A limited proportion of clonotypes was detected within both the CD4 and CD8 compartments.

The germline V and J ends were trimmed by 7 bases and 0 bases, with 12 bases remaining between them. The CDR3 sequence is 14 residues long. In the case of this clonotype: Its antigen is as yet unknown.

TCRdb reprocessed the 5' RACE reads via MiXCR and lists one record per CDR3 protein. This table has some 560,000 distinct CDR3 sequences, roughly a sixth appearing once. The rearrangement joins TRBV12-3 or TRBV12-4 to TRBJ2-5; D is perhaps TRBD1 (6 bases). The material was PBMCs, obtained 4 to 6 days after the first yellow fever vaccination. This TCR derives from a man in his late teens or twenties who received the YFV17D yellow fever vaccine. As DNA, the CDR3 is TGTGCCAGCACCGGGACACAGTACCAAGAGACCCAGTACTTC. Translating it yields CASTGTQYQETQYF.